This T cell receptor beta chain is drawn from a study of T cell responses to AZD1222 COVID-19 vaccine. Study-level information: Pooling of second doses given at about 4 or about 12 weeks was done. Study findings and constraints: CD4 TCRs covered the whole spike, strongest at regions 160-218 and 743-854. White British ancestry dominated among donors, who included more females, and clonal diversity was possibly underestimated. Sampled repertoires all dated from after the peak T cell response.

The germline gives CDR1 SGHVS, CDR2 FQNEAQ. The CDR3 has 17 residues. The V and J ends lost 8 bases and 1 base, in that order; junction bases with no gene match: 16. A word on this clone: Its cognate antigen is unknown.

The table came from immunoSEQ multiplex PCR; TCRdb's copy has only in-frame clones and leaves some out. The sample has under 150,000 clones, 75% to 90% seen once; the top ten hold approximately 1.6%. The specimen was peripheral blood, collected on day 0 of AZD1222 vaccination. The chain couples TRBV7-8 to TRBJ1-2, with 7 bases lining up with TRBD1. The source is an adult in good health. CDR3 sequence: CASQLGRQGRLNYGYTF. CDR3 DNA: TGTGCCAGCCAGCTTGGGCGACAGGGCCGCCTTAACTATGGCTACACCTTC.